Below are 21 T cell receptor beta chains sequenced from a single sample in a study of T cells in Graves' hyperthyroidism and ophthalmopathy. There were TCR beta CDR3 regions amplified from RNA transcripts. The TCR CDR3 was amplified in a first-round RT-PCR using the HTBI primer set. Each CDR3 protein is one row after TCRdb ran MiXCR on the multiplex PCR reads. The sample lists 370,000 or so distinct CDR3 sequences, around a sixth occurring once. Material for sequencing was blood. These receptors all stem from a woman under 30 with Graves' hyperthyroidism that later progressed to Graves' ophthalmopathy.

This clonotype was detected many times. The genes are TRBV27 and TRBJ1-2; D is ambiguous. Germline V gene data show CDR1 as MNHEY and CDR2 as SMNVEV (reference sequence). The CDR3 has 13 residues. Trimming shortened V by 4 bases and J by 5 bases, and 11 bases separated the two germline ends. The CDR3 DNA is TGTGCCAGCAGTTCCCCTTGGGGATATGGCTACACCTTC. Amino acids: CASSSPWGYGYTF.

Ten or more counts support this clonotype. The chain is built from TRBV7-9 and TRBJ2-2; a possible D gene is TRBD2 (6 bases). CDR1 and CDR2 (germline): SEHNR, FQNEAQ (reference sequence). The length of the CDR3 is 15 residues. V lost 5 bases, J lost 2 bases, and 12 bases lay in between. The CDR3 sequence: CASSTSGLNTGELFF. The CDR3 nucleotides read TGTGCCAGCAGCACCAGCGGGCTCAACACCGGGGAGCTGTTTTTT.

About this clonotype: Relative to the germline gene, one junction end is altered; a read error may explain this. The V gene is TRBV12-3 or TRBV12-4, the J gene TRBJ2-1, with 12 nucleotides matching TRBD1. The CDR3 is 20 residues long. CDR3: CACRLLGQGARGELYNEQFF. DNA of the CDR3: TGTGCCTGCAGACTTCTGGGACAGGGGGCGCGCGGAGAGCTCTACAATGAGCAGTTCTTC.

V gene TRBV5-1 combines with J gene TRBJ2-3, with TRBD2 identical over 10 bases. The CDR3 is made up of 16 amino acids. V trimming: 4 bases; J trimming: 0 bases; junction bases outside the gene matches: 5. In germline, CDR1 is SGHRS, CDR2 YFSETQ. The CDR3 loop reads CASSLTTSGSTDTQYF. The CDR3 nucleotides are TGCGCCAGCAGCCTGACGACTAGCGGGAGCACAGATACGCAGTATTTT.

This clonotype was recorded many times. The V gene is TRBV15, the J gene TRBJ1-1; D call uncertain. The CDR3 extends over 15 amino acids. CDR1 and CDR2 (germline): LNHNV, YYDKDF (reference sequence). The V gene lost 0 bases and the J gene lost 0 bases, with 8 bases spanning the gap. CDR3: CATSRDGVMNTEAFF. CDR3 in DNA: TGTGCCACCAGCAGAGATGGGGTGATGAACACTGAAGCTTTCTTT.

The sample holds a few counts of this clonotype. The rearrangement uses TRBV4-3 and TRBJ2-7; TRBD1 agrees at 9 bases. V shed 5 bases and J 6 bases; nucleotides not matched to a gene: 8. CDR3 size: 14 residues. Per germline, CDR1 LGHNA and CDR2 YSLEER. CDR3 residues: CASSTIQGAGEQYF. CDR3 nucleotide sequence: TGCGCCAGCAGCACGATACAGGGGGCCGGCGAGCAGTACTTC.

This clonotype was recorded at least ten times. This chain connects TRBV7-6 to TRBJ2-1; 7 positions agree with TRBD1. Per germline, CDR1 SGHVS and CDR2 FNYEAQ. The V and J ends lost 5 bases and 2 bases, in that order; junction bases with no gene match: 6. CDR3 length: 15 residues. The CDR3 loop reads CASSRARGPYNEQFF. The DNA for the CDR3 is TGTGCCAGCAGCCGAGCGAGGGGGCCCTACAATGAGCAGTTCTTC. Drawing the rest from reference TRBV7-6 and TRBJ2-1, the complete variable domain is GAGVSQSPRYKVTKRGQDVALRCDPISGHVSLYWYRQALGQGPEFLTYFNYEAQQDKSGLPNDRFSAERPEGSISTLTIQRTEQRDSAMYRCASSRARGPYNEQFFGPGTRLTVL.

The genes are TRBV11-2 and TRBJ2-1; a possible D gene is TRBD1 (5 bases). Deletions cut 1 base from V and 0 bases from J, with 13 bases between. Per the germline V gene, CDR1 is SGHAT and CDR2 is FQNNGV. CDR3 length: 17 residues. CDR3 nucleotides: TGTGCCAGCAGCTTAGGTGGGGCGGTGAGCTCCTACAATGAGCAGTTCTTC. Amino acid sequence: CASSLGGAVSSYNEQFF.

The table lists this clonotype with a few counts. At one of its ends the junction is not consistent with the germline gene, which may arise from a read error. This chain joins TRBV5-4 and TRBJ1-1; D is unclear. Germline V gene data show CDR1 as SGHNT and CDR2 as YYREEE (reference sequence). This CDR3 contains 14 residues. This CDR3 reads CASSLPGDNTETFF. The CDR3, as DNA: TGTGCCAGCAGCTTGCCCGGGGATAACACTGAAACTTTCTTT.

The chain has TRBV20-1 and TRBJ2-7; TRBD2 agrees at 9 bases. V lost 3 bases and J lost 0; bases outside the gene matches: 12. CDR1 and CDR2 from the germline V gene are DFQATT and SNEGSKA (reference sequence). CDR3 size: 17 residues. CDR3 nucleotide sequence: TGCAGTGCTAGGCGGGGGGGAGTGTCTGTCGGCTCCTACGAGCAGTACTTC. This sequence encodes CSARRGGVSVGSYEQYF.

The V call is TRBV6-9, the J call TRBJ2-7; possibly TRBD1 for D (6 bases). The V end was cut by 3 bases, the J end by 2 bases, with 14 bases between. This CDR3 comprises 15 residues. Germline V CDR1 and CDR2: MNHGY, SVAAGI. The CDR3 reads CASSYGQGPAYEQYF. The DNA of the CDR3 is TGTGCCAGCAGTTACGGTCAGGGGCCGGCCTACGAGCAGTACTTC.

This clonotype occurred many times. The chain employs TRBV6-5 and TRBJ1-4; D is undetermined. Germline V CDR1 and CDR2: MNHEY, SVGAGI. The V end lost 0 bases, the J end lost 3 bases, and 8 bases lay between the germline ends. The CDR3 is 15 amino acids. The CDR3: CASSYSEAANEKLFF. The CDR3 nucleotides are TGTGCCAGCAGTTACTCGGAGGCCGCTAATGAAAAACTGTTTTTT.

This sequence joins TRBV3-1 and TRBJ2-1; 9 bases fit TRBD1. The germline gives CDR1 LGHDT, CDR2 YNNKEL (reference sequence). The CDR3 is made up of 15 amino acids. V lost 5 bases, J lost 9 bases, and 11 bases stayed unmatched. The CDR3 coding sequence is TGTGCCAGCAGCTACGGGAACAGGGGGCAGGGTGAGCAGTTCTTC. It is translated as CASSYGNRGQGEQFF.

The chain employs TRBV6-2 or TRBV6-3 and TRBJ2-7; weak D call: TRBD1 (5 bases). The V end lost 0 bases, the J end lost 2 bases, and 14 bases lay between the germline ends. Per the germline V gene, CDR1 is MNHEY and CDR2 is SVGEGT. The CDR3 has 16 amino acids. The DNA for the CDR3 is TGTGCCAGCAGTTACTCGACCCGACAGCAGACCTACGAGCAGTACTTC. Its protein product is CASSYSTRQQTYEQYF.

This clonotype showed up many times. V gene TRBV20-1 combines with J gene TRBJ2-5; 9 positions match TRBD2. The CDR3 is 15 residues long. The germline V gene has CDR1 DFQATT and CDR2 SNEGSKA (reference sequence). After removal of 0 bases from V and 10 bases from J, the junction contained 12 bases not matched to a gene. The CDR3 nucleotides read TGCAGTGCTAGAGATTCCAGCGGGAGGACCCAGGACCAGTACTTC. Its protein product is CSARDSSGRTQDQYF.

This clonotype was picked up many times. The chain employs TRBV20-1 and TRBJ2-7; possible D gene TRBD2, 6 bases. Deletions cut 0 bases from V and 6 bases from J, with 18 bases between. Germline assignment: CDR1 DFQATT and CDR2 SNEGSKA (reference sequence). The CDR3 is 15 amino acids. CDR3 protein: CSARDLTRDSGEQYF. Here the CDR3 DNA reads TGCAGTGCTAGAGACCTCACGAGGGATAGCGGCGAGCAGTACTTC.

In this sample, this clonotype turned up a few times. This chain joins TRBV5-6 and TRBJ2-1; D may match TRBD1 or TRBD2 (6 bases each). The V end was cut by 4 bases, the J end by 4 bases, with 27 bases between. The V gene's germline CDR1 is SGHDT and CDR2 YYEEEE. The CDR3 extends over 19 amino acids. The CDR3 protein is CASSHGGALNPQGYNEQFF. In DNA form, the CDR3 reads TGTGCCAGCAGCCACGGGGGCGCGTTAAACCCCCAGGGATACAATGAGCAGTTCTTC.

The rearrangement joins TRBV10-3 to TRBJ2-3, with D possibly being TRBD2 (5 bases). The CDR3 is 14 amino acids. Trimming cost V 0 bases and J 3 bases, with 7 bases left between them. Germline V gene data show CDR1 as ENHRY and CDR2 as SYGVKD. CDR3 in amino acids: CAISESIATDTQYF. The CDR3 region has the DNA TGTGCCATCAGTGAGTCGATAGCGACAGATACGCAGTATTTT.

The chain has TRBV15 and TRBJ2-7; 7 nucleotides agree with TRBD2. This CDR3 region has 15 residues. With V trimmed by 5 bases and J by 2 bases, 9 bases remained unmatched. Germline values: CDR1 LNHNV, CDR2 YYDKDF (reference sequence). In nucleotides, the CDR3 is TGTGCCACCAGCCCAAAGGGGAGGGGCACCTACGAGCAGTACTTC. It yields the protein CATSPKGRGTYEQYF.

This clonotype was observed many times. The chain recombines TRBV27 with TRBJ2-7; D possibly matches TRBD1 or TRBD2 (7 bases each). V was shortened by 5 bases and J by 7 bases, with 27 bases between the two germline ends. CDR1 MNHEY and CDR2 SMNVEV come from the germline V gene (reference sequence). This CDR3 has 17 residues. CDR3 region: CASSPLRGGAGVGEQYF. The CDR3 bases are TGTGCCAGCAGTCCACTCAGGGGGGGGGCAGGGGTAGGTGAGCAGTACTTC.

The DNA of the CDR3 is TGTGCCAGCAGGCGGGACAGATATGCGGGAGTAGCTTTCTTT. It codes for CASRRDRYAGVAFF. The J gene is TRBJ1-1, the V gene TRBV2, with 7 bases lining up with TRBD1. There are 14 residues in the CDR3. CDR1 and CDR2 from the germline V gene are SNHLY and FYNNEI. Trimming removed 6 bases from V and 10 bases from J; junction bases left unmatched: 14.